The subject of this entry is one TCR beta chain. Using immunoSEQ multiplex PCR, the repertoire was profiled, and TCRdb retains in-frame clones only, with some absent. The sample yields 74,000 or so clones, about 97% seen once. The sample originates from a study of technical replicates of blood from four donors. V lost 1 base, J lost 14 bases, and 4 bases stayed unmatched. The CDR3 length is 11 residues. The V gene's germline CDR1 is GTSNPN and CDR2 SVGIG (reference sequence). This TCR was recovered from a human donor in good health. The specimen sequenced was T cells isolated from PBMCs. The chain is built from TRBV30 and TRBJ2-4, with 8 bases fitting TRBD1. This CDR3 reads CAWSDPGQEYF. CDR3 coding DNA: TGTGCCTGGAGTGATCCGGGACAGGAGTACTTC.